The 7 T cell receptor beta chains given below trace back to one sample, sequenced in a study of CD8 T cells in ankylosing spondylitis. TCRdb re-analysed the 5' RACE reads in MiXCR, keeping a single row per CDR3 protein. The sample yields about 190,000 distinct CDR3 sequences, roughly 13% seen once. Input material: blood, either unsorted or a sorted T cell fraction (not recorded which). Receptor source: a female donor with ankylosing spondylitis or in good health (not recorded which).

This clonotype was counted many times. The chain recombines TRBV20-1 with TRBJ2-1; unclear D gene. V shed 1 base and J shed 5 bases, with 12 bases lying between them. The CDR3 length is 14 residues. Germline V gene lookup returns CDR1 DFQATT and CDR2 SNEGSKA (reference sequence). The CDR3 nucleotides read TGCAGTGCTAGAGGGGAAAGATCCGACAATGAGCAGTTCTTC. Residues: CSARGERSDNEQFF.

With respect to this clonotype: This may arise from a read error, as a much more abundant clone is one base away. The chain couples TRBV29-1 to TRBJ1-2; D gene unclear. This CDR3 has 13 amino acids. Per the germline V gene, CDR1 is SQVTM and CDR2 is ANQGSEA. CDR3 DNA: TGCAGCGTTGAATCACTTGGGTTGAATGGCTTCACCTTC. The encoded protein is CSVESLGLNGFTF.

The V and J genes are TRBV7-8 and TRBJ2-7, with 11 bases aligning to TRBD2. Losses at the gene ends were 5 bases for V and 4 bases for J; bases not matched to a gene: 13. Germline values: CDR1 SGHVS, CDR2 FQNEAQ. The CDR3 has 17 residues. The CDR3 DNA is TGTGCCAGCAGCCCCGCGCGGGTGGGACTAGCGGTTTACGAGCAGTACTTC. Encoded protein: CASSPARVGLAVYEQYF.

The chain joins TRBV5-5 to TRBJ2-3, with D tentatively TRBD1 or TRBD2 (5 bases each). V shed 1 base and J shed 6 bases, with 9 bases lying between them. Germline V CDR1 and CDR2: SGHKS, YYEKEE (reference sequence). The CDR3 runs to 13 residues. The CDR3 DNA sequence: TGTGCCAGCAGCTTGACGGGGCCGGATACGCAGTATTTT. It yields the protein CASSLTGPDTQYF.

This clonotype was picked up a small number of times. The chain couples TRBV18 to TRBJ1-5, with 8 bases fitting TRBD1. The germline V gene has CDR1 KGHSH and CDR2 LQKENI. V shed 1 base, J shed 2 bases, and the junction held 4 bases outside the gene matches. The CDR3 has 16 residues. CDR3: CASSPRQGAGNQPQHF. CDR3 sequence (DNA): TGTGCCAGCTCACCACGGCAGGGGGCTGGCAATCAGCCCCAGCATTTT.

This clonotype was seen a handful of times. The V gene is TRBV5-1, the J gene TRBJ2-2; D is perhaps TRBD1 (6 bases). Germline V lookup: CDR1 SGHRS, CDR2 YFSETQ. The CDR3 has 14 amino acids. Trimming took 0 bases from V and 5 from J, leaving 8 bases between them. CDR3: CASSLGRGTGELFF. The CDR3 DNA reads as TGCGCCAGCAGCTTGGGAAGGGGGACCGGGGAGCTGTTTTTT.

This clonotype was seen only once. A much larger clone differs from this one at a single base, so this may be a read error. The chain recombines TRBV6-1 with TRBJ1-1; D is ambiguous. Trimming took off 7 bases at V and 5 bases at J, with 14 bases between the two ends. The CDR3 totals 13 residues. CDR1 and CDR2 from the germline V gene are MNHNS and SASEGT. CDR3 amino acids: CASIRGRVTEAFF. CDR3 in DNA: TGTGCCAGCATCCGAGGACGGGTGACTGAAGCTTTCTTT.